This TCR beta chain was identified during a study of T cell repertoires in cytomegalovirus infection. TCRdb recomputed calls from the reads with MiXCR, one row per CDR3 protein. The table lists approximately 730,000 distinct CDR3 sequences, just under 30% of them singletons. This CDR3 has 17 amino acids. V lost 7 bases and J lost 0, with 20 bases in between. In this sample, this clonotype turned up many times. As yet, its antigen is unknown. Sample: cultured CD8+ T cells from PBMCs, taken from culture after CMV antigen stimulation. The chain carries TRBV12-3 or TRBV12-4 and TRBJ2-3, with D possibly TRBD1 on 5 matching bases. This clonotype was obtained from a human donor in good health (CMV status not recorded). Some clones in this sample may be carry-over from other donors' samples. The CDR3 nucleotides are TGTGCCAGCATCCCTTTCGTCAGGGCTACTAGCACAGATACGCAGTATTTT. This translates into CASIPFVRATSTDTQYF.